This section outlines one TCR beta chain sequence together with its context. The germline V gene has CDR1 MNHEY and CDR2 SVGAGI. Trimming removed 0 bases at V and 7 bases at J, with 7 bases between. This CDR3 is 13 amino acids long. This record belongs to a study of blood T cell repertoires in COVID-19. Study-wide context: PBMCs, B-cell-depleted T cells, or T cells were the source of the cDNA or gDNA that made up the material.

Original processing methods: Amplification with reference gene primers provided the estimates of nucleated cell counts. Some clones are missing from TCRdb's copy, which holds only in-frame ones; the method was immunoSEQ multiplex PCR. Clonal size and the V and J genes are those of that table, whereas D and trimming came from the DNA. This sample carries 130,000 or so clones, just under 90% of them seen once, and the ten largest clones take more than 2%. The sample consisted of peripheral blood. This chain uses TRBV6-5 with TRBJ1-5; no reliable D call. The receptor was isolated from a woman aged 45-65 years with acute or convalescent COVID-19. The CDR3 spells CASSYSRGQPQHF. The CDR3 region has the DNA TGTGCCAGCAGTTACTCACGTGGCCAGCCCCAGCATTTT.